This TCR beta chain is from a study of T cell repertoires in cytomegalovirus infection. Trimming took off 7 bases at V and 2 bases at J, with 27 bases between the two ends. This CDR3 has 18 residues. The V gene's germline CDR1 is MNHEY and CDR2 SVGEGT. Whole-study results and caveats: Dominating the ex vivo response were TCR beta clonotypes that were CMV-specific and HLA-C-restricted.

This clonotype was observed at least ten times. Its antigen remains unidentified. MiXCR was run by TCRdb on the reads, yielding one entry per CDR3 protein. The sample records some 300,000 distinct CDR3 sequences, 17% being singletons. The origin of this receptor is a human donor in good health (CMV status not recorded). Some clones in this sample may be carry-over from other donors' samples. The sample taken for sequencing was PBMCs. The chain links TRBV6-2 or TRBV6-3 to TRBJ2-7, with D possibly called TRBD1 or TRBD2 (5 bases each). CDR3: CASTASGTPVIPPYEQYF. CDR3 DNA: TGTGCCAGCACGGCCTCAGGGACCCCCGTCATCCCCCCCTACGAGCAGTACTTC.